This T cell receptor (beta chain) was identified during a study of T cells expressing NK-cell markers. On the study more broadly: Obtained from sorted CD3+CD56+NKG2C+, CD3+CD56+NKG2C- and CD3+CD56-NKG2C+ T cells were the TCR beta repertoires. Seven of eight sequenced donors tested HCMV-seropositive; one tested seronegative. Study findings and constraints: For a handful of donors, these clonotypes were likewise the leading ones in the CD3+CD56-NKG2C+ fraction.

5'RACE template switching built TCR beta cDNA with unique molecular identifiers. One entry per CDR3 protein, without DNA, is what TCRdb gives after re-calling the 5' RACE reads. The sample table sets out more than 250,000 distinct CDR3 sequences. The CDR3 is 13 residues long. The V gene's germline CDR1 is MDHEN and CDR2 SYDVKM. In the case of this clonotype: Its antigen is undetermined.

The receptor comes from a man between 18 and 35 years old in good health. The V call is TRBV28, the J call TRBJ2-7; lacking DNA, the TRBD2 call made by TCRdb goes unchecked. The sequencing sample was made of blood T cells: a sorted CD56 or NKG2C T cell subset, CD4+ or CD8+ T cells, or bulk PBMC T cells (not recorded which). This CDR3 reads CASSLARPSEQYF.